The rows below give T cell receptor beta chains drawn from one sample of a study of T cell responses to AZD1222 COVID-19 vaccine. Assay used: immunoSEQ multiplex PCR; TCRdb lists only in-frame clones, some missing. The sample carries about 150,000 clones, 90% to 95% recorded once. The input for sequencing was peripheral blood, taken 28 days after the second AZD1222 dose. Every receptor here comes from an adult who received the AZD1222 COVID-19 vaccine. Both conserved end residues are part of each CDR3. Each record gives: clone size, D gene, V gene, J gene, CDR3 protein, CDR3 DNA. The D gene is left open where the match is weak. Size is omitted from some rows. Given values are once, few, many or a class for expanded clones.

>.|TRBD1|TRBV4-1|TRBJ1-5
CASSHHRGNQPQHF
TGCGCCAGCAGTCACCACAGGGGTAATCAGCCCCAGCATTTT
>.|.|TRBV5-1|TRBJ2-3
CASSLAGGTRTDTQYF
TGCGCCAGCAGCTTGGCTGGGGGGACACGCACAGATACGCAGTATTTT
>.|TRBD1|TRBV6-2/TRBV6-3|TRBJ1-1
CASSYSGGPNTEAFF
TGTGCCAGCAGTTACTCAGGGGGCCCGAACACTGAAGCTTTCTTT
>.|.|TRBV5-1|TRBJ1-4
CASSLSVGQQGKLFF
TGCGCCAGCAGCTTGAGTGTTGGGCAACAAGGAAAACTGTTTTTT
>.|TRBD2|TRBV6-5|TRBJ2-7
CASTEGGPLPYEQYF
TGTGCCAGCACCGAGGGAGGGCCACTCCCCTACGAGCAGTACTTC
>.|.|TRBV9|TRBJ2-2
CASSVEGRGFGELFF
TGTGCCAGCAGCGTCGAGGGACGGGGCTTCGGGGAGCTGTTTTTT
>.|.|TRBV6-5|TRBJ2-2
CASRFRQYNTGELFF
TGTGCCAGCAGGTTTCGGCAGTATAACACCGGGGAGCTGTTTTTT
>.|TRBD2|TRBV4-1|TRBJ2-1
CASSQTSGGYYNEQFF
TGCGCCAGCAGCCAAACTAGCGGGGGCTACTACAATGAGCAGTTCTTC
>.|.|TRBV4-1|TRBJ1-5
CASAGVQNQPQHF
TGCGCCAGCGCAGGGGTTCAAAATCAGCCCCAGCATTTT
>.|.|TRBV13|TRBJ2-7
CASSLRFQVYEQYF
TGTGCCAGCAGCCTAAGGTTCCAGGTCTACGAGCAGTACTTC
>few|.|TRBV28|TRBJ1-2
CASSLGPNYGYTF
TGTGCCAGCAGTTTAGGGCCTAACTATGGCTACACCTTC
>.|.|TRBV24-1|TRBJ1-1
CATSLRGDTEAFF
TGTGCCACCAGTCTAAGGGGCGACACTGAAGCTTTCTTT
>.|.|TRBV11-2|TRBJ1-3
CASSLDLGNTIYF
TGTGCCAGCAGCTTAGATTTGGGAAACACCATATATTTT
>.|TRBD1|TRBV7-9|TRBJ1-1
CASSYRLTGGTEAFF
TGTGCCAGCAGCTACAGACTTACAGGGGGCACTGAAGCTTTCTTT
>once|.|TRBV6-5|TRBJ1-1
CASSYSSGGPRAFF
TGTGCCAGCAGTTACTCGAGTGGTGGGCCTCGGGCTTTCTTT
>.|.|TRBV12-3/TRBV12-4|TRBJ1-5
CASKFSNQPQHF
TGTGCCAGCAAATTTAGCAATCAGCCCCAGCATTTT